In its sample, the clone carrying this T cell receptor beta chain was seen many times. Its antigen is undetermined. Germline V gene sequence: CDR1 MGHRA, CDR2 YSYEKL. V gave up 4 bases and J gave up 2 bases; unmatched junction bases: 3. The CDR3 is made up of 16 amino acids. The sample belongs to a study of identical twins. Study results and caveats: Among monozygotic twins, out-of-frame TCR alpha sharing exceeded what models predicted. Cross-sectional statistical analysis was relied on for the conclusions, without the same donors being followed.

Template switching introduced a universal primer site, and the cDNA bore unique molecular identifiers. TCRdb independently ran MiXCR on the 5' RACE reads; one entry per CDR3 protein. This table holds 1.5 million to 2 million distinct CDR3 sequences, around a third found once. This receptor was taken from a newborn girl in good health. The V call is TRBV4-1, the J call TRBJ2-1; 12 positions match TRBD2. Sequenced input: cord blood. The CDR3, as DNA: TGCGCCAGCAGCCCACGACTAGCGGGGGCCTACAATGAGCAGTTCTTC. Encoded protein: CASSPRLAGAYNEQFF.